Listed below are T cell receptor beta chains from one sample, sequenced in a study of T cell responses to AZD1222 COVID-19 vaccine. Assay used: immunoSEQ multiplex PCR; TCRdb lists only in-frame clones, some missing. This table holds 150,000 or so clones, roughly 90% found once. The starting material was peripheral blood, obtained on day 0 of AZD1222 vaccination. These receptors all stem from an adult in good health. Each CDR3 is given with its conserved first and last residue. Each record gives: J gene, clone size, V gene, D gene, CDR3 protein, CDR3 DNA. D genes are given only for firm matches. For some rows the clone size is stated as once, few or many, or as a class when expanded; others skip it.

J gene: TRBJ1-5; clone size: few; V gene: TRBV4-2; D gene: TRBD1; CDR3 protein: CASSRRTGEGQPQHF; CDR3 DNA: TGTGCCAGCAGCAGAAGGACAGGGGAGGGTCAGCCCCAGCATTTT
J gene: TRBJ1-2; clone size: -; V gene: TRBV28; D gene: -; CDR3 protein: CASSFHPPDLYGYTF; CDR3 DNA: TGTGCCAGCAGTTTTCACCCCCCGGACCTCTATGGCTACACCTTC
J gene: TRBJ2-3; clone size: -; V gene: TRBV7-2; D gene: TRBD1; CDR3 protein: CASSAPEGARERDTQYF; CDR3 DNA: TGTGCCAGCAGCGCCCCAGAGGGGGCGCGTGAAAGAGATACGCAGTATTTT
J gene: TRBJ1-5; clone size: -; V gene: TRBV2; D gene: -; CDR3 protein: CASSDTGRRQPQHF; CDR3 DNA: TGTGCCAGCAGTGATACGGGACGTAGGCAGCCCCAGCATTTT
J gene: TRBJ1-6; clone size: -; V gene: TRBV7-9; D gene: TRBD1; CDR3 protein: CASSQTTGGGSPLHF; CDR3 DNA: TGTGCCAGCAGTCAAACGACAGGGGGCGGTTCACCCCTCCACTTT
J gene: TRBJ2-7; clone size: once; V gene: TRBV28; D gene: -; CDR3 protein: CASSSGLKDEQYF; CDR3 DNA: TGTGCCAGCAGTTCAGGGCTGAAGGACGAGCAGTACTTC
J gene: TRBJ1-3; clone size: -; V gene: TRBV7-2; D gene: -; CDR3 protein: CASSTVQGYSGNTIYF; CDR3 DNA: TGTGCCAGCAGCACGGTACAGGGATACTCTGGAAACACCATATATTTT
J gene: TRBJ1-3; clone size: few; V gene: TRBV2; D gene: -; CDR3 protein: CASSEWDTIYF; CDR3 DNA: TGTGCCAGCAGTGAATGGGACACCATATATTTT
J gene: TRBJ1-1; clone size: -; V gene: TRBV4-3; D gene: -; CDR3 protein: CASSQDGGGNTEAFF; CDR3 DNA: TGCGCCAGCAGCCAAGATGGCGGGGGGAACACTGAAGCTTTCTTT
J gene: TRBJ2-3; clone size: -; V gene: TRBV6-5; D gene: -; CDR3 protein: CASSYLATQYF; CDR3 DNA: TGTGCCAGCAGTTACCTAGCAACGCAGTATTTT
J gene: TRBJ2-2; clone size: -; V gene: TRBV19; D gene: TRBD2; CDR3 protein: CASSTGTSLYTGELFF; CDR3 DNA: TGTGCCAGTAGTACAGGGACTAGCCTGTACACCGGGGAGCTGTTTTTT
J gene: TRBJ1-4; clone size: -; V gene: TRBV7-3; D gene: -; CDR3 protein: CASTKEVREKLFF; CDR3 DNA: TGTGCCAGCACCAAGGAGGTAAGGGAAAAACTGTTTTTT
J gene: TRBJ2-7; clone size: -; V gene: TRBV5-5; D gene: -; CDR3 protein: CASSPGQDYEQYF; CDR3 DNA: TGTGCCAGCAGCCCGGGACAAGACTACGAGCAGTACTTC
J gene: TRBJ1-1; clone size: -; V gene: TRBV6-2/TRBV6-3; D gene: -; CDR3 protein: CASSSKGQPEAFF; CDR3 DNA: TGTGCCAGCAGTAGCAAAGGACAGCCTGAAGCTTTCTTT
J gene: TRBJ1-5; clone size: -; V gene: TRBV7-2; D gene: -; CDR3 protein: CASSLGLTPRNQPQHF; CDR3 DNA: TGTGCCAGCAGCTTAGGTCTGACACCACGTAATCAGCCCCAGCATTTT
J gene: TRBJ1-1; clone size: -; V gene: TRBV4-1; D gene: -; CDR3 protein: CASSQPGPWGNTEAFF; CDR3 DNA: TGCGCCAGCAGCCAACCGGGTCCCTGGGGGAACACTGAAGCTTTCTTT
J gene: TRBJ2-2; clone size: -; V gene: TRBV29-1; D gene: TRBD2; CDR3 protein: CSVGRGDETGELFF; CDR3 DNA: TGCAGCGTTGGTCGGGGGGATGAAACCGGGGAGCTGTTTTTT
J gene: TRBJ1-2; clone size: -; V gene: TRBV28; D gene: -; CDR3 protein: CASSTDVRAYGYTF; CDR3 DNA: TGTGCCAGCAGTACGGACGTTCGAGCCTATGGCTACACCTTC
J gene: TRBJ2-5; clone size: -; V gene: TRBV5-4; D gene: -; CDR3 protein: CASSRTGARETQYF; CDR3 DNA: TGTGCCAGCAGCCGCACGGGGGCTCGGGAGACCCAGTACTTC
J gene: TRBJ1-5; clone size: once; V gene: TRBV12-5; D gene: -; CDR3 protein: CASSPSSFTSNQPQHF; CDR3 DNA: TGTGCTAGCTCTCCGTCGTCTTTTACTAGCAATCAGCCCCAGCATTTT
J gene: TRBJ2-7; clone size: -; V gene: TRBV5-1; D gene: -; CDR3 protein: CASTRGQEVGEQYF; CDR3 DNA: TGCGCCAGCACCCGAGGGCAGGAGGTCGGGGAGCAGTACTTC
J gene: TRBJ1-3; clone size: -; V gene: TRBV7-2; D gene: -; CDR3 protein: CASSPGSSGNTIYF; CDR3 DNA: TGTGCCAGCAGCCCGGGGAGCTCTGGAAACACCATATATTTT
J gene: TRBJ2-7; clone size: -; V gene: TRBV7-9; D gene: TRBD2; CDR3 protein: CASSSSGGAHLYF; CDR3 DNA: TGTGCCAGCAGCTCTAGCGGGGGGGCCCATCTGTACTTC
J gene: TRBJ1-2; clone size: -; V gene: TRBV29-1; D gene: -; CDR3 protein: CSVLPSTDYGYTF; CDR3 DNA: TGCAGCGTTCTTCCCTCAACCGACTATGGCTACACCTTC
J gene: TRBJ2-7; clone size: -; V gene: TRBV20-1; D gene: -; CDR3 protein: CSAKQEGQYF; CDR3 DNA: TGCAGTGCGAAACAGGAGGGGCAGTACTTC